One sample yielded the 24 T cell receptor beta chains listed below, sequenced in a study of cytomegalovirus exposure and HLA in healthy donors. Libraries were prepared by immunoSEQ multiplex PCR; TCRdb keeps only in-frame clonotypes and omits some of them. The sample includes around 300,000 clones, around 86% of them seen just once. Sequenced material: PBMCs. These receptors were collected from a woman aged 18-35 years in good health and CMV-seronegative.

The rearrangement links TRBV6-6 to TRBJ1-1; D remains ambiguous. Trimming took 1 base from V and 6 from J, leaving 6 bases between them. The germline CDR1 and CDR2 sequences are MNHNY and SVGAGI (reference sequence). CDR3 length equals 12 residues. The CDR3 spells CASSYYASEAFF. Here the CDR3 DNA reads TGTGCCAGCAGTTACTATGCGTCTGAAGCTTTCTTT.

This sequence joins TRBV4-3 and TRBJ2-5; D remains ambiguous. Germline values: CDR1 LGHNA, CDR2 YSLEER. The ends were cut back, 0 bases at V and 5 bases at J, with 13 bases in the middle. The CDR3 runs to 15 residues. CDR3 sequence reads: CASSQERAPRETQYF. The CDR3 DNA follows: TGCGCCAGCAGCCAAGAGAGAGCCCCGAGGGAGACCCAGTACTTC.

The CDR3 region has the DNA TGTGCCAGCAGCCCACCACAGGGAATAGACCTTGAAGCTTTCTTT. Protein: CASSPPQGIDLEAFF. This sequence joins TRBV5-6 and TRBJ1-1; possibly TRBD1 for D (6 bases). This CDR3 region has 15 residues. Between the trimmed V and J ends, which lost 4 bases and 7 bases, there was a span of 20 bases. Germline V gene data show CDR1 as SGHDT and CDR2 as YYEEEE.

This clone turned up a few times. V is TRBV5-6 and J is TRBJ1-4, with TRBD1 identical over 7 bases. The V gene's germline CDR1 is SGHDT and CDR2 YYEEEE. The V gene end was trimmed by 1 base and the J gene end by 7 bases; junction bases not matched to a gene: 10. The CDR3 extends over 16 amino acids. The CDR3 nucleotides are TGTGCCAGCAGCTTGCGACAGGGCCCGGTAATTGAAAAACTGTTTTTT. It codes for CASSLRQGPVIEKLFF.

This clone was picked up a small number of times. V is TRBV25-1 and J is TRBJ1-3; D might be TRBD1 (5 bases). Germline-derived CDR1 and CDR2 are MGHDK and SYGVNS. Trimming stripped 8 bases from V and 4 bases from J, with 12 bases between. The CDR3 consists of 13 residues. CDR3 protein: CASSRVRGNTIYF. The CDR3, as DNA: TGTGCCAGCTCCAGGGTTCGCGGAAACACCATATATTTT. The full variable domain, completed using reference TRBV25-1 and TRBJ1-3, is EADIYQTPRYLVIGTGKKITLECSQTMGHDKMYWYQQDPGMELHLIHYSYGVNSTEKGDLSSESTVSRIRTEHFPLTLESARPSHTSQYLCASSRVRGNTIYFGEGSWLTVV.

This sequence joins TRBV28 and TRBJ2-7; D call uncertain. This CDR3 is built from 13 residues. Germline CDR1 and CDR2: MDHEN and SYDVKM. Trimming removed 5 bases at V and 3 bases at J, with 11 bases between. CDR3 in DNA: TGTGCCAGCAGTAGAACAGCCTACTACGAGCAGTACTTC. Translation gives CASSRTAYYEQYF. Filled out from reference TRBV28 and TRBJ2-7, the complete variable domain reads DVKVTQSSRYLVKRTGEKVFLECVQDMDHENMFWYRQDPGLGLRLIYFSYDVKMKEKGDIPEGYSVSREKKERFSLILESASTNQTSMYLCASSRTAYYEQYFGPGTRLTVT.

J is TRBJ1-1 and V is TRBV27; weak D call: TRBD1 (6 bases). This CDR3 is built from 14 residues. Germline CDR1 MNHEY, CDR2 SMNVEV (reference sequence). The V end was cut by 6 bases, the J end by 8 bases, with 19 bases between. CDR3 residues: CASRRQEDLPEAFF. The CDR3 DNA reads as TGTGCCAGCAGAAGACAGGAGGATCTCCCCGAAGCTTTCTTT.

Here the CDR3 DNA reads TGTGCCAGCAGCTTTTTGCCCGAACAGAATGAAAAACTGTTTTTT. Protein sequence: CASSFLPEQNEKLFF. V is TRBV5-6 and J is TRBJ1-4; D is undetermined. There are 15 residues in the CDR3. Germline V gives CDR1 SGHDT, CDR2 YYEEEE. V was cut by 2 bases and J by 5 bases, with 13 bases left in between.

The chain employs TRBV7-2 and TRBJ2-6; D gene uncertain. CDR3 length: 15 residues. The germline CDR1 and CDR2 sequences are SGHTA and FQGNSA. Trimming left V 1 base short and J 0 bases short, with 4 bases between. The CDR3 coding sequence is TGTGCCAGCAGCTTAGGTTACTCTGGGGCCAACGTCCTGACTTTC. As protein: CASSLGYSGANVLTF.

The J gene is TRBJ2-3, the V gene TRBV6-1; 13 bases map to TRBD2. V lost 4 bases and J lost 5; bases outside the gene matches: 9. Germline CDR1 is MNHNS and CDR2 is SASEGT. The CDR3 runs to 17 residues. CDR3 DNA sequence: TGTGCCAGCAGTGGGTCCGGGGGACTAGCGGGAAAAGATACGCAGTATTTT. It yields the protein CASSGSGGLAGKDTQYF.

V and J are TRBV27 and TRBJ1-5; D uncertain. Trimming left V 1 base short and J 2 bases short, with 6 bases between. Per the germline V gene, CDR1 is MNHEY and CDR2 is SMNVEV (reference sequence). The CDR3 is 14 amino acids. In DNA, the CDR3 is TGTGCCAGCAGTTTATTGTCAGGCAATCAGCCCCAGCATTTT. Residues: CASSLLSGNQPQHF.

This rearrangement joins TRBV29-1 to TRBJ2-7; TRBD2 aligns across 10 bases. The CDR3 sequence is 15 residues long. Germline V gives CDR1 SQVTM, CDR2 ANQGSEA. Trimming removed 6 bases from V and 1 base from J; junction bases left unmatched: 9. CDR3 sequence reads: CSVGAGGVTSYEQYF. The CDR3 coding sequence is TGCAGCGTCGGAGCGGGGGGGGTGACGTCCTACGAGCAGTACTTC.

The chain couples TRBV13 to TRBJ1-2; 9 bases agree with TRBD1. Germline V gene sequence: CDR1 PRHDT, CDR2 FYEKMQ (reference sequence). J gave up 6 bases and V 5 bases, and 7 bases lay outside the gene matches. The CDR3 has 14 amino acids. The CDR3 sequence: CASSPGTGYHGYTF. The CDR3 region has the DNA TGTGCCAGCAGCCCGGGGACAGGGTATCATGGCTACACCTTC.

Notes on this clone: One end of the junction varies from germline; a read error may be responsible. V gene TRBV7-9 combines with J gene TRBJ2-7; D perhaps matches TRBD1 (6 bases). The CDR3 sequence is 14 residues long. Germline V gene sequence: CDR1 SEHNR, CDR2 FQNEAQ (reference sequence). CDR3 sequence (DNA): TGTGTCAGCAGCCAGGGGCCAGGAGTATACGAGCAGTACTTC. This encodes CVSSQGPGVYEQYF.

This chain connects TRBV5-1 to TRBJ1-2; 7 positions agree with TRBD1. The CDR3 is 13 amino acids. In germline, CDR1 is SGHRS, CDR2 YFSETQ. The V segment lost 1 base and the J segment 4 bases; nucleotides outside the gene matches: 1. The CDR3 protein is CASSLWTGYGYTF. The CDR3 nucleotides read TGCGCCAGCAGCTTGTGGACAGGCTATGGCTACACCTTC.

This clone is a singleton in its sample. V and J are TRBV7-3 and TRBJ1-1; tentatively, D is TRBD1 (5 bases). The V end was cut by 3 bases, the J end by 5 bases, with 7 bases between. The CDR3 spans 12 residues. Germline V gene data show CDR1 as SGHTA and CDR2 as FQGTGA. The CDR3 here is CASSFRETEAFF. The CDR3, as DNA: TGTGCCAGCAGCTTCAGGGAAACTGAAGCTTTCTTT. Full variable domain (missing parts from reference TRBV7-3 and TRBJ1-1): GAGVSQTPSNKVTEKGKYVELRCDPISGHTALYWYRQSLGQGPEFLIYFQGTGAADDSGLPNDRFFAVRPEGSVSTLKIQRTERGDSAVYLCASSFRETEAFFGQGTRLTVV.

The rearrangement links TRBV7-3 to TRBJ2-3, with a weak D call TRBD2 (5 bases). The V end lost 2 bases, the J end lost 0 bases, and 12 bases lay between the germline ends. From germline, CDR1 is SGHTA and CDR2 FQGTGA. This CDR3 has 16 amino acids. The CDR3 DNA is TGTGCCAGCAGCTTAGGAAACGGGGTGAGCACAGATACGCAGTATTTT. Its protein is CASSLGNGVSTDTQYF.

V is TRBV21-1 and J is TRBJ1-2; the listed D gene, TRBD1, was not tested against the DNA. TRBV21-1 is shown as a pseudogene. This CDR3 is built from 14 residues. The CDR3, as DNA: TGTGCAGGGGCAGGGGCCAACCTAGATTATGGCTACACCTTC. This codes for CAGAGANLDYGYTF.

V is TRBV6-5 and J is TRBJ2-1; D might be TRBD2 (6 bases). V lost 9 bases to trimming and J lost 7 bases, with 22 bases between them. The CDR3 loop spans 15 amino acids. Germline CDR1 MNHEY, CDR2 SVGAGI. CDR3 region: CASSDGPGVGNEQFF. CDR3 bases: TGTGCCAGTTCAGACGGGCCGGGAGTTGGAAATGAGCAGTTCTTC.

The chain joins TRBV4-3 to TRBJ2-1; possibly TRBD2 for D (5 bases). Trimming left V 1 base short and J 4 bases short, with 14 bases between. This CDR3 spans 16 amino acids. The germline CDR1 and CDR2 sequences are LGHNA and YSLEER. The CDR3 sequence: CASSQGYSEGYNEQFF. CDR3 nucleotide sequence: TGCGCCAGCAGCCAAGGATATAGCGAGGGTTACAATGAGCAGTTCTTC.

The V call is TRBV19, the J call TRBJ2-2, with D uncertain. The germline gives CDR1 LNHDA, CDR2 SQIVND (reference sequence). V was shortened by 7 bases and J by 3 bases, with 9 bases between the two germline ends. This CDR3 has 13 residues. CDR3 nucleotide sequence: TGTGCCAGTACTGCGACTGACACCGGGGAGCTGTTTTTT. Translating it yields CASTATDTGELFF.

This chain uses TRBV4-1 with TRBJ1-3; possibly TRBD1 for D (5 bases). Germline assignment: CDR1 MGHRA and CDR2 YSYEKL. Between the trimmed V and J ends, which lost 4 bases and 0 bases, there was a span of 19 bases. The CDR3 spans 18 residues. The CDR3 DNA is TGCGCCAGCAGCCGAGAGCGTATCGGACACTACTCTGGAAACACCATATATTTT. Protein product: CASSRERIGHYSGNTIYF.

This clone was detected only a few times. CDR3 sequence reads: CASSIQGKNSPLHF. CDR3 in DNA: TGTGCCAGCAGTATTCAGGGGAAAAATTCACCCCTCCACTTT. The chain has TRBV2 and TRBJ1-6, with D perhaps TRBD1 (6 bases). CDR3 size: 14 residues. V lost 5 bases and J 7 bases, leaving 12 bases between the germline ends. Germline CDR1 is SNHLY and CDR2 is FYNNEI.

In regard to this clone: Other DNA sequences from this sample encode an identical CDR3 as well. V gene TRBV11-3 combines with J gene TRBJ2-7; D ambiguous. Germline V CDR1 and CDR2: SGHNT, YENEEA. The ends were cut back, 1 base at V and 1 base at J, with 2 bases in the middle. This CDR3 spans 12 amino acids. CDR3 region: CASSLASYEQYF. The CDR3 coding sequence is TGTGCCAGCAGCTTAGCTTCCTACGAGCAGTACTTC.